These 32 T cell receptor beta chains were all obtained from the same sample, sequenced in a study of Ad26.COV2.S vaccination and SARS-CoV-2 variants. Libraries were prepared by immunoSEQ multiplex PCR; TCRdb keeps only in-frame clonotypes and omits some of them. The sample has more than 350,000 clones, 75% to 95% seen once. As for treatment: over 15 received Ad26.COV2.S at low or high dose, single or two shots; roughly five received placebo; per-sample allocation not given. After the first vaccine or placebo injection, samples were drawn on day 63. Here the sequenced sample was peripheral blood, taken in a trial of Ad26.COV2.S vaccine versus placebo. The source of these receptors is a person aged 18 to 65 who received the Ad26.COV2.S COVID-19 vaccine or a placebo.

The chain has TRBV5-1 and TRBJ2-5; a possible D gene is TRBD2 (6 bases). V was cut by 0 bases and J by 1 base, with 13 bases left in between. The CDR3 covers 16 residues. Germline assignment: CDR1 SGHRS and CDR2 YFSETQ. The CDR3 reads CASSLAQAGPQETQYF. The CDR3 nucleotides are TGCGCCAGCAGCTTGGCCCAGGCGGGACCCCAAGAGACCCAGTACTTC.

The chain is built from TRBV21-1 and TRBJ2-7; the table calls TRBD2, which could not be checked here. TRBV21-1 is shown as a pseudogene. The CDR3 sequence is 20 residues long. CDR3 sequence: CASSGRFFGLAGVVTYEQYF. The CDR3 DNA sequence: TGTGCCAGCAGCGGGAGATTTTTTGGACTAGCGGGAGTGGTCACCTACGAGCAGTACTTC.

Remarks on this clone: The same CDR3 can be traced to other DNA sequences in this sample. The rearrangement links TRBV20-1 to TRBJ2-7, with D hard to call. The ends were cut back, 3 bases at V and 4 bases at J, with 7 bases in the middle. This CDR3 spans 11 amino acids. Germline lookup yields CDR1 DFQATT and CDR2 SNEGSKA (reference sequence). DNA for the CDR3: TGCAGTGCTAGGGTGGGGTACGAGCAGTACTTC. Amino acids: CSARVGYEQYF.

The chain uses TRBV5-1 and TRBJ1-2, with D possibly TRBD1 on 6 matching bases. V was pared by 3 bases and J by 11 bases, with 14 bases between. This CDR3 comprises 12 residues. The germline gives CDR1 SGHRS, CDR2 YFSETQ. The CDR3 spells CASSSQGSGYTF. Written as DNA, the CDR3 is TGCGCCAGCAGCTCGCAGGGGTCTGGGTACACCTTC. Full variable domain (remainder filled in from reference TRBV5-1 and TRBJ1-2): KAGVTQTPRYLIKTRGQQVTLSCSPISGHRSVSWYQQTPGQGLQFLFEYFSETQRNKGNFPGRFSGRQFSNSRSEMNVSTLELGDSALYLCASSSQGSGYTFGSGTRLTVV.

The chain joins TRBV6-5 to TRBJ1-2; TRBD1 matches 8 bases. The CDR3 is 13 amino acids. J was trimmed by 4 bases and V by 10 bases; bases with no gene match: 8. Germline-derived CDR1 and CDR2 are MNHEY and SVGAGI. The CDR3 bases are TGTGCCAACGCGGACAGGGTGGGCTATGGCTACACCTTC. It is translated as CANADRVGYGYTF.

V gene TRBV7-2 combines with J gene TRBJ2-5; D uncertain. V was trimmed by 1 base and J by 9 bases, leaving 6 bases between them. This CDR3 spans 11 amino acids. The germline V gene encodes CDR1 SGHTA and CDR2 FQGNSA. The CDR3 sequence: CASSLEVAQYF. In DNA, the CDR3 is TGTGCCAGCAGCTTAGAGGTAGCCCAGTACTTC.

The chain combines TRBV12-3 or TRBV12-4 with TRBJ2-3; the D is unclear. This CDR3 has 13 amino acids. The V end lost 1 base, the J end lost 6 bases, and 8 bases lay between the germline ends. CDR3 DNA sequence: TGTGCCAGCAGTTTAGAGGGTGGGGATACGCAGTATTTT. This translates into CASSLEGGDTQYF.

In DNA form, the CDR3 reads TGTGCCATCAGTGGTCTGGGGGGCCGCTACAATGAGCAGTTCTTC. It yields the protein CAISGLGGRYNEQFF. This chain joins TRBV10-3 and TRBJ2-1; D assignment may be TRBD1 or TRBD2 (6 bases each). CDR1 and CDR2 (germline): ENHRY, SYGVKD. The CDR3 contains 15 residues. V was clipped by 4 bases and J by 3 bases, with 13 bases between them.

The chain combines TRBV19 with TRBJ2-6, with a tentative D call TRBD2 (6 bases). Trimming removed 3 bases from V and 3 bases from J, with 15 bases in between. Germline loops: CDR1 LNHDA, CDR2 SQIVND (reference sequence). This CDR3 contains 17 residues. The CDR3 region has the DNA TGTGCCAGTAGTATTAGTGGGACTTTCTATGGGGCCAACGTCCTGACTTTC. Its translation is CASSISGTFYGANVLTF. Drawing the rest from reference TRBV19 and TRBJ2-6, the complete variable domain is DGGITQSPKYLFRKEGQNVTLSCEQNLNHDAMYWYRQDPGQGLRLIYYSQIVNDFQKGDIAEGYSVSREKKESFPLTVTSAQKNPTAFYLCASSISGTFYGANVLTFGAGSRLTVL.

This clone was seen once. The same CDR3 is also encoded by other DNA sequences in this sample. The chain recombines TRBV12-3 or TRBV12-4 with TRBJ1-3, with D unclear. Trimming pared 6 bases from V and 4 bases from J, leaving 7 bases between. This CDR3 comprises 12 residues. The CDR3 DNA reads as TGTGCCAGCAGCCGTGAAGGAAACACCATATATTTT. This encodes CASSREGNTIYF.

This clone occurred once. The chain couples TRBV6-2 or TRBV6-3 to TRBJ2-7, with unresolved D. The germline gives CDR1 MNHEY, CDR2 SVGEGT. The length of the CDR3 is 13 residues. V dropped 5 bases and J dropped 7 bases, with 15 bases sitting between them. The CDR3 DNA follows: TGTGCCAGCAGTGACTTGGGTTTGGGGGAGCAGTACTTC. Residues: CASSDLGLGEQYF.

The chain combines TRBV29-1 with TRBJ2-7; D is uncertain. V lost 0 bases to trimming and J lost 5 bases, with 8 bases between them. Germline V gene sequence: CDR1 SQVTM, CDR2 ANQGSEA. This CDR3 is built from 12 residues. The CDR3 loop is CSVEDWRNEQYF. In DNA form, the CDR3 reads TGCAGCGTTGAAGACTGGCGAAACGAGCAGTACTTC.

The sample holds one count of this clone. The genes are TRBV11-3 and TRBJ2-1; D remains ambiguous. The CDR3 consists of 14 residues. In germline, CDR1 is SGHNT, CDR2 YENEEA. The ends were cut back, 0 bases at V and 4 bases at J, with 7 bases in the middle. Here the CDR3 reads CASSLDMRYNEQFF. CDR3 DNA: TGTGCCAGCAGCTTAGATATGCGGTACAATGAGCAGTTCTTC.

The CDR3 DNA follows: TGTGCCAGCAGCTTAGGGCGGGATCAGCCCCAGCATTTT. Encoded protein: CASSLGRDQPQHF. This rearrangement joins TRBV7-8 to TRBJ1-5; D gene ambiguous. Germline V gene data show CDR1 as SGHVS and CDR2 as FQNEAQ. The CDR3 runs 13 residues. The ends were cut back, 1 base at V and 5 bases at J, with 6 bases in the middle.

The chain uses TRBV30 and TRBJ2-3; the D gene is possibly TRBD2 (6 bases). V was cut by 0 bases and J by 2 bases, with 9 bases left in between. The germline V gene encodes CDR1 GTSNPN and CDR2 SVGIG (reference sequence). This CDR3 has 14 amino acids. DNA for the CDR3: TGTGCCTGGAGTGTAACTAGCAACACAGATACGCAGTATTTT. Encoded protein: CAWSVTSNTDTQYF.

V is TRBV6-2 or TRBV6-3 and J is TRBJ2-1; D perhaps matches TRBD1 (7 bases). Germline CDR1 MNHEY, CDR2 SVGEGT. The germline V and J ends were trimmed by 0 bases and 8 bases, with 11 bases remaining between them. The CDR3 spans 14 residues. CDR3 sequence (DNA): TGTGCCAGCAGTTACTCAGGGGGCGGGGATGAGCAGTTCTTC. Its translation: CASSYSGGGDEQFF.

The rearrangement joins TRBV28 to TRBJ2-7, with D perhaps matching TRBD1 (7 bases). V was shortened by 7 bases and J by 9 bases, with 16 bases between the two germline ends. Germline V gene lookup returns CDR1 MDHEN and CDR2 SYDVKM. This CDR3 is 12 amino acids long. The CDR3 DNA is TGTGCCAGCACCGTGACAGGGCGGGGGCAGTACTTC. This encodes CASTVTGRGQYF.

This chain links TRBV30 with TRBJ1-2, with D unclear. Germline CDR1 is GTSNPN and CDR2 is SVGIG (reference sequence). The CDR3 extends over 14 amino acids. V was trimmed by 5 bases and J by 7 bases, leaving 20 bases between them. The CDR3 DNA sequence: TGTGCCTGGGACGGAAAACAAGGGAGTACTGGCTACACCTTC. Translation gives CAWDGKQGSTGYTF.

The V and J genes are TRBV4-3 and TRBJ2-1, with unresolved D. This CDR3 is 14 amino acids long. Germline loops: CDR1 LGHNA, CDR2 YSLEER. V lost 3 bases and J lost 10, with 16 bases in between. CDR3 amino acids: CASSQRSNFGEQFF. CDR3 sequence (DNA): TGCGCCAGCAGCCAGCGGAGTAATTTTGGGGAGCAGTTCTTC.

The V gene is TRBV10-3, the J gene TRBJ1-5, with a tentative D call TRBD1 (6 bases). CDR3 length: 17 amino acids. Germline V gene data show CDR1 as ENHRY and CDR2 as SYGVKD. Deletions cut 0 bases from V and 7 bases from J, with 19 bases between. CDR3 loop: CAISESLRGGASQPQHF. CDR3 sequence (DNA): TGTGCCATCAGTGAGTCGCTTCGGGGGGGGGCGTCCCAGCCCCAGCATTTT.

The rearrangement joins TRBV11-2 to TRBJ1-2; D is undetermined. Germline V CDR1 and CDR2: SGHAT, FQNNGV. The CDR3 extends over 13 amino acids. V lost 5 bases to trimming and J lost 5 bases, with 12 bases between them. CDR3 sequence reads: CASSTDPQYGYTF. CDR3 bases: TGTGCCAGCAGCACCGACCCGCAGTATGGCTACACCTTC. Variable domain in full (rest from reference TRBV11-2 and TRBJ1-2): EAGVAQSPRYKIIEKRQSVAFWCNPISGHATLYWYQQILGQGPKLLIQFQNNGVVDDSQLPKDRFSAERLKGVDSTLKIQPAKLEDSAVYLCASSTDPQYGYTFGSGTRLTVV.

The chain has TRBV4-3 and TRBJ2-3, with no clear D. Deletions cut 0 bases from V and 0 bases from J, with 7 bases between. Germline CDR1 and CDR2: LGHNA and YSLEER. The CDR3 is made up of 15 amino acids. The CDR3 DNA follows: TGCGCCAGCAGCCAAGATCCTTCTAGCACAGATACGCAGTATTTT. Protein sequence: CASSQDPSSTDTQYF.

The CDR3 nucleotides are TGTGCCTGGAGTGCCCCGGGGAGACCCCTTTTTGAGCAGTTCTTC. Protein product: CAWSAPGRPLFEQFF. This chain connects TRBV30 to TRBJ2-1; tentative D call: TRBD2 (5 bases). The CDR3 loop spans 15 amino acids. Germline V CDR1 and CDR2: GTSNPN, SVGIG (reference sequence). With 1 base removed from V and 9 bases from J, the gap between germline ends came to 19 bases.

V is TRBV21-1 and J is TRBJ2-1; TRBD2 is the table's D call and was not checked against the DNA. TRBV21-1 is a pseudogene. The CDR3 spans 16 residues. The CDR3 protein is CASRCPSGRSYNEQFF. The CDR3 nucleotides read TGTGCCAGCAGGTGCCCTAGCGGGAGGTCCTACAATGAGCAGTTCTTC.

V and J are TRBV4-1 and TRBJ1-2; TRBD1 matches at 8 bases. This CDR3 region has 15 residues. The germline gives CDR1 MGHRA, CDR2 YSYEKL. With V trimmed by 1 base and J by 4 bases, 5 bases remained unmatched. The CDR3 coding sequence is TGCGCCAGCAGCCAAGGCCGGGACAGGTTCTATGGCTACACCTTC. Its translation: CASSQGRDRFYGYTF.

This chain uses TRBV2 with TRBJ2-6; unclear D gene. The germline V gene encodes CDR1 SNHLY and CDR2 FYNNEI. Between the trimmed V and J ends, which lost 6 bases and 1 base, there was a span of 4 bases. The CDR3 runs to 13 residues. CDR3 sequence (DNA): TGTGCCAGCAGCCCGTCTGGGGCCAACGTCCTGACTTTC. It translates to CASSPSGANVLTF.

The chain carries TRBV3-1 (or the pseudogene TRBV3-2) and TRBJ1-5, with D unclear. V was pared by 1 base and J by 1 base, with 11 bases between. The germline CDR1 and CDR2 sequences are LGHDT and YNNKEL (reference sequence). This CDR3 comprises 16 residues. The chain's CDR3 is CASSQGLYGSNQPQHF. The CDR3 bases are TGTGCCAGCAGCCAAGGACTCTATGGGAGCAATCAGCCCCAGCATTTT.

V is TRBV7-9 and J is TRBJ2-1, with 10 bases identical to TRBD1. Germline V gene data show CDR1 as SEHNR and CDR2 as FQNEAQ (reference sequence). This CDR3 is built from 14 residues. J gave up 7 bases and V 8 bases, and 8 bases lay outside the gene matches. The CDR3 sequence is CASGDRGDWNEQFF. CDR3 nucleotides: TGTGCCAGCGGGGACAGGGGAGATTGGAATGAGCAGTTCTTC.

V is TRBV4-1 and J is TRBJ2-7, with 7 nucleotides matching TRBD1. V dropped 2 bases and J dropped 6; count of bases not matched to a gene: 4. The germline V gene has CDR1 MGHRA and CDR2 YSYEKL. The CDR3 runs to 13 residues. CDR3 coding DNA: TGCGCCAGCAGCCAAAACAGGGGCGGCGAGCAGTACTTC. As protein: CASSQNRGGEQYF.

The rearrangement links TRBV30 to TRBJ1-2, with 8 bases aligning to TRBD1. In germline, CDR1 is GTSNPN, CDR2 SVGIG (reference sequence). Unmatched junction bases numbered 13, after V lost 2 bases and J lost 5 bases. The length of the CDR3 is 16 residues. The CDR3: CAWSLLRTGTEYGYTF. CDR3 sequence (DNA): TGTGCCTGGAGTCTCCTAAGGACAGGGACAGAGTATGGCTACACCTTC.

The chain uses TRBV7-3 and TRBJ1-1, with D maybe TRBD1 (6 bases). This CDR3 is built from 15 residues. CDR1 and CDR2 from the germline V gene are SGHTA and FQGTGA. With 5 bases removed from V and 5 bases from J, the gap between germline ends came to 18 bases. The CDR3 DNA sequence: TGTGCCAGCAGCGCCCAGGGGATTGGTCAGACTGAAGCTTTCTTT. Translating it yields CASSAQGIGQTEAFF.

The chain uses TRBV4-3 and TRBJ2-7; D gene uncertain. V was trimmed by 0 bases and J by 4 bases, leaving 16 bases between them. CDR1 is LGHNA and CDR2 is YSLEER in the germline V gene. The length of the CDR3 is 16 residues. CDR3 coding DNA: TGCGCCAGCAGCCAAGACTCCGGGCCTGCCAAATACGAGCAGTACTTC. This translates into CASSQDSGPAKYEQYF.